The 10 T cell receptor beta chains in this list originate from one sample, sequenced in a study of blood T cell repertoires in COVID-19. The assay was immunoSEQ multiplex PCR, and TCRdb's table has in-frame clones only and misses some. The sample consists of some 130,000 clones, about 91% of them appearing once. Sequencing was performed on peripheral blood. These receptors all stem from a man over 45 with acute or convalescent COVID-19.

This chain joins TRBV6-5 and TRBJ1-4; D is ambiguous. This CDR3 is 15 amino acids long. CDR1 is MNHEY and CDR2 is SVGAGI in the germline V gene. The germline V and J ends were trimmed by 6 bases and 4 bases, with 15 bases remaining between them. Written as DNA, the CDR3 is TGTGCCAGCAGCATCAACAGTGGGTATAATGAAAAACTGTTTTTT. Encoded protein: CASSINSGYNEKLFF.

A word on this clone: One end of the junction does not line up with germline, which may come from a read error. The chain links TRBV6-1 to TRBJ1-2, with D uncertain. The V gene's germline CDR1 is MNHNS and CDR2 SASEGT. The CDR3 extends over 15 amino acids. CDR3 nucleotides: TGTGCCAGCAGTGAATCGGTTTGGGCTAAGTATGGCTACACCTTC. Protein sequence: CASSESVWAKYGYTF.

The CDR3 region is CASSRPRGVGTGELFF. CDR3 nucleotide sequence: TGTGCCAGCAGCCGCCCCCGGGGGGTGGGCACCGGGGAGCTGTTTTTT. The gene calls are TRBV3-1 (or the pseudogene TRBV3-2) and TRBJ2-2, with 7 bases matching TRBD2. Trimming cost V 4 bases and J 4 bases; bases outside gene matches: 9. The CDR3 has 16 residues. Per germline, CDR1 LGHDT and CDR2 YNNKEL (reference sequence).

The V and J genes are TRBV6-5 and TRBJ1-3; D perhaps matches TRBD1 (5 bases). There are 14 residues in the CDR3. V was clipped by 5 bases and J by 4 bases, with 12 bases between them. Germline assignment: CDR1 MNHEY and CDR2 SVGAGI. CDR3 nucleotide sequence: TGTGCCAGCAGTAGGGGCCGAGACGGAAACACCATATATTTT. This translates into CASSRGRDGNTIYF.

The CDR3 loop reads CASSLNSDGYTF. CDR3 bases: TGTGCCAGCAGCTTAAACAGTGATGGCTACACCTTC. This chain connects TRBV7-3 to TRBJ1-2; D is ambiguous. The CDR3 covers 12 residues. Germline V gene sequence: CDR1 SGHTA, CDR2 FQGTGA. The ends were cut back, 1 base at V and 6 bases at J, with 6 bases in the middle.

V usage is TRBV16 and J usage is TRBJ2-1; 7 nucleotides align to TRBD1. In germline, CDR1 is KGHSY, CDR2 FQNENV. The V and J ends lost 0 bases and 9 bases, in that order; junction bases with no gene match: 2. This CDR3 has 13 residues. The CDR3: CASSQSWTGEQFF. The CDR3, as DNA: TGTGCCAGCAGCCAATCTTGGACAGGTGAGCAGTTCTTC.

V usage is TRBV7-2 and J usage is TRBJ1-3; D might be TRBD1 (6 bases). Germline loops: CDR1 SGHTA, CDR2 FQGNSA. The CDR3 runs to 17 residues. Trimming took off 4 bases at V and 0 bases at J, with 16 bases between the two ends. This CDR3 is CASSSREQGFSGNTIYF. The CDR3, as DNA: TGTGCCAGCAGCTCCCGCGAACAGGGATTCTCTGGAAACACCATATATTTT.

The rearrangement links TRBV5-1 to TRBJ2-7, with 10 bases matching TRBD1. The J segment lost 4 bases and the V segment lost 4 bases, leaving 8 bases of the junction unmatched. The CDR3 length is 15 residues. Per the germline V gene, CDR1 is SGHRS and CDR2 is YFSETQ. This CDR3 is CASSRTRQGAYEQYF. The DNA of the CDR3 is TGCGCCAGCAGCCGAACTCGACAGGGGGCATACGAGCAGTACTTC.

A single count supports this clone. The chain is built from TRBV5-4 and TRBJ1-4, with TRBD1 matching 8 bases. The CDR3 contains 16 residues. After removal of 6 bases from V and 5 bases from J, the junction contained 12 bases not matched to a gene. The germline CDR1 and CDR2 sequences are SGHNT and YYREEE (reference sequence). CDR3 DNA sequence: TGTGCCAGCACCCAGGGGGCAGGGTTGGGAAATGAAAAACTGTTTTTT. Its translation: CASTQGAGLGNEKLFF.

V and J are TRBV5-1 and TRBJ1-4, with TRBD1 matching 9 bases. The germline CDR1 and CDR2 sequences are SGHRS and YFSETQ. The CDR3 consists of 14 residues. Trimming cost V 3 bases and J 7 bases; bases outside gene matches: 4. The DNA for the CDR3 is TGCGCCAGCAGCTCGGACAGGGGACTTGAAAAACTGTTTTTT. It encodes CASSSDRGLEKLFF.